Below, 20 T cell receptor beta chains from the same sample are listed, as sequenced in a study of fetal regulatory T cell absence and autoimmunity. Sequencing used immunoSEQ multiplex PCR; TCRdb keeps in-frame clones, though not all of them. This sample has about 95,000 clones, with roughly 70% found just once. Sequencing input: pancreas tissue. The receptors come from a male donor with IPEX syndrome.

CDR3 nucleotide sequence: TGTGCCAGCAGTCCTAGCGGAACTAGCACAGATACGCAGTATTTT. Protein product: CASSPSGTSTDTQYF. This chain uses TRBV6-5 with TRBJ2-3; 7 bases line up with TRBD2. V shed 5 bases and J 0 bases; nucleotides not matched to a gene: 5. This CDR3 comprises 15 residues. CDR1 is MNHEY and CDR2 is SVGAGI in the germline V gene.

The V call is TRBV10-3, the J call TRBJ2-1; the match to TRBD2 covers 7 bases. J gave up 8 bases and V 7 bases, and 14 bases lay outside the gene matches. This CDR3 contains 15 residues. Germline CDR1 is ENHRY and CDR2 is SYGVKD. In DNA form, the CDR3 reads TGTGCCATCACCCAGGGTACGGGAGGCCCTTATGAGCAGTTCTTC. Translation gives CAITQGTGGPYEQFF.

This chain links TRBV4-1 with TRBJ2-1, with 12 bases lining up with TRBD2. CDR1 is MGHRA and CDR2 is YSYEKL in the germline V gene. The CDR3 runs 20 residues. The J segment lost 4 bases and the V segment lost 0 bases, leaving 13 bases of the junction unmatched. This chain's CDR3 is CASSQDRLAGGSLFYNEQFF. The CDR3 DNA follows: TGCGCCAGCAGCCAAGATCGTCTAGCGGGGGGGTCCCTCTTTTACAATGAGCAGTTCTTC.

V is TRBV7-6 and J is TRBJ2-3; D not resolved. The CDR3 has 12 residues. CDR1 is SGHVS and CDR2 is FNYEAQ in the germline V gene. V lost 5 bases to trimming and J lost 4 bases, with 7 bases between them. The CDR3 region has the DNA TGTGCCAGCAGCCACCTAGCAGATACGCAGTATTTT. Amino acids: CASSHLADTQYF.

This clone turned up a few times. V usage is TRBV12-5 and J usage is TRBJ2-1; D ambiguous. This CDR3 is built from 10 residues. The germline V gene encodes CDR1 LGHNT and CDR2 FRNRAP. Trimming pared 3 bases from V and 8 bases from J, leaving 2 bases between. As DNA, the CDR3 is TGTGCTAGTGGTTTCCATGAGCAGTTCTTC. Translated, it gives CASGFHEQFF.

DNA for the CDR3: TGCGCCAGCAGCTTGATGGTTCTGGATACGCAGTATTTT. It is translated as CASSLMVLDTQYF. The chain couples TRBV5-1 to TRBJ2-3; unclear D gene. V shed 1 base and J shed 6 bases, with 9 bases lying between them. CDR1 and CDR2 (germline): SGHRS, YFSETQ. This CDR3 region has 13 residues. The full variable domain, in which reference TRBV5-1 and TRBJ2-3 provide the parts outside the CDR3, is KAGVTQTPRYLIKTRGQQVTLSCSPISGHRSVSWYQQTPGQGLQFLFEYFSETQRNKGNFPGRFSGRQFSNSRSEMNVSTLELGDSALYLCASSLMVLDTQYFGPGTRLTVL.

The V gene is TRBV7-2, the J gene TRBJ1-2, with 7 bases fitting TRBD1. Germline V CDR1 and CDR2: SGHTA, FQGNSA. Trimming removed 5 bases from V and 4 bases from J; junction bases left unmatched: 7. The CDR3 extends over 14 amino acids. The CDR3: CASSTGTEVYGYTF. CDR3 sequence (DNA): TGTGCCAGCAGCACCGGGACAGAGGTCTATGGCTACACCTTC.

As concerns this clone: Additional DNA sequences in this sample encode the identical CDR3. The V gene is TRBV6-1, the J gene TRBJ1-5; no clear D. Per germline, CDR1 MNHNS and CDR2 SASEGT. This CDR3 spans 14 amino acids. The V and J ends lost 4 bases and 0 bases respectively, with 7 bases between them. CDR3 sequence: CASSGGYSNQPQHF. In DNA, the CDR3 is TGTGCCAGCAGTGGGGGATATAGCAATCAGCCCCAGCATTTT.

This chain uses TRBV4-1 with TRBJ2-1; 9 nucleotides agree with TRBD2. Germline assignment: CDR1 MGHRA and CDR2 YSYEKL. CDR3 length equals 16 residues. The trim removed 0 bases at V and 2 bases at J, leaving 2 bases unmatched. In DNA, the CDR3 is TGCGCCAGCAGCCAAGAGCGGGAGGGCCCCTACAATGAGCAGTTCTTC. Its protein is CASSQEREGPYNEQFF.

This clone was recorded a few times. This sample also contains other DNA sequences that code for the same CDR3. The chain couples TRBV9 to TRBJ1-2; perhaps TRBD1 as D (5 bases). CDR3 length: 13 amino acids. V lost 0 bases and J lost 2, with 5 bases in between. Germline V gene lookup returns CDR1 SGDLS and CDR2 YYNGEE. The DNA of the CDR3 is TGTGCCAGCAGCGTAGGGACAAACTATGGCTACACCTTC. It encodes CASSVGTNYGYTF.

V and J are TRBV9 and TRBJ2-3; a possible D gene is TRBD2 (6 bases). V was shortened by 1 base and J by 3 bases, with 6 bases between the two germline ends. The CDR3 runs 13 residues. CDR1 is SGDLS, CDR2 YYNGEE, per germline. CDR3 DNA sequence: TGTGCCAGCAGCGTACTAGCGACAGATACGCAGTATTTT. It specifies CASSVLATDTQYF.

V and J are TRBV12-5 and TRBJ1-2; TRBD1 aligns across 7 bases. The CDR3 runs 20 residues. Germline lookup yields CDR1 LGHNT and CDR2 FRNRAP. The trim removed 1 base at V and 5 bases at J, leaving 22 bases unmatched. CDR3 sequence (DNA): TGTGCTAGTGGTTTGGACCTCGACAGGGAGGAGGGTATAAGGTGGTATGGCTACACCTTC. Its translation: CASGLDLDREEGIRWYGYTF.

V usage is TRBV4-3 and J usage is TRBJ1-2; D possibly corresponds to TRBD1 (5 bases). The CDR3 is made up of 14 amino acids. Germline V CDR1 and CDR2: LGHNA, YSLEER. V was shortened by 0 bases and J by 0 bases, with 5 bases between the two germline ends. The DNA of the CDR3 is TGCGCCAGCAGCCAAGAACAGGCTAACTATGGCTACACCTTC. Translating it yields CASSQEQANYGYTF.

V is TRBV15 and J is TRBJ1-3; D is uncertain. The germline V gene encodes CDR1 LNHNV and CDR2 YYDKDF (reference sequence). This CDR3 is built from 14 residues. Trimming pared 0 bases from V and 4 bases from J, leaving 7 bases between. As DNA, the CDR3 is TGTGCCACCAGCAGAGATATGGAGGGAAACACCATATATTTT. It translates to CATSRDMEGNTIYF.

The chain uses TRBV13 and TRBJ2-1, with D perhaps TRBD1 or TRBD2 (5 bases each). Germline CDR1 reads PRHDT; CDR2 reads FYEKMQ (reference sequence). V was cut by 3 bases and J by 6 bases, with 15 bases left in between. The CDR3 has 15 amino acids. CDR3 nucleotides: TGTGCCAGCAGCTTTCTGCACTCGGGGCGCAATGAGCAGTTCTTC. The encoded protein is CASSFLHSGRNEQFF.

The chain joins TRBV2 to TRBJ1-6; D gene uncertain. This CDR3 spans 15 amino acids. Trimming took off 1 base at V and 7 bases at J, with 11 bases between the two ends. Germline values: CDR1 SNHLY, CDR2 FYNNEI. The chain's CDR3 is CASSEEFSGNSPLHF. The CDR3 coding sequence is TGTGCCAGCAGTGAAGAGTTCTCCGGCAATTCACCCCTCCACTTT.

The genes are TRBV11-3 and TRBJ2-7; 10 nucleotides match TRBD2. There are 16 residues in the CDR3. The V gene's germline CDR1 is SGHNT and CDR2 YENEEA. The J segment lost 2 bases and the V segment lost 6 bases, leaving 10 bases of the junction unmatched. CDR3 sequence reads: CASSCPGLADTYEQYF. The CDR3 DNA is TGTGCCAGCAGTTGCCCCGGACTAGCGGATACCTACGAGCAGTACTTC. Full variable domain (missing parts from reference TRBV11-3 and TRBJ2-7): EAGVVQSPRYKIIEKKQPVAFWCNPISGHNTLYWYLQNLGQGPELLIRYENEEAVDDSQLPKDRFSAERLKGVDSTLKIQPAELGDSAVYLCASSCPGLADTYEQYFGPGTRLTVT.

This chain connects TRBV27 to TRBJ1-1; the D is unclear. The germline CDR1 and CDR2 sequences are MNHEY and SMNVEV (reference sequence). The CDR3 extends over 13 amino acids. Trimming removed 3 bases from V and 5 bases from J, with 10 bases in between. CDR3 region: CASSFGGRTEAFF. CDR3 DNA sequence: TGTGCCAGCAGTTTTGGAGGAAGGACTGAAGCTTTCTTT.

The rearrangement uses TRBV19 and TRBJ2-4; TRBD2 agrees at 8 bases. J gave up 0 bases and V 3 bases, and 4 bases lay outside the gene matches. This CDR3 contains 16 residues. The germline gives CDR1 LNHDA, CDR2 SQIVND (reference sequence). CDR3 amino acids: CASSMGSGRAKNIQYF. The CDR3 nucleotides are TGTGCCAGTAGTATGGGAAGCGGGAGAGCCAAAAACATTCAGTACTTC.

This clone was detected only once. This chain uses TRBV4-1 with TRBJ2-5, with D possibly being TRBD1 or TRBD2 (5 bases each). The V end was cut by 4 bases, the J end by 0 bases, with 12 bases between. This CDR3 comprises 15 residues. Germline values: CDR1 MGHRA, CDR2 YSYEKL. The CDR3 region is CASSRGASYQETQYF. As DNA, the CDR3 is TGCGCCAGCAGCCGAGGGGCGTCGTACCAAGAGACCCAGTACTTC.